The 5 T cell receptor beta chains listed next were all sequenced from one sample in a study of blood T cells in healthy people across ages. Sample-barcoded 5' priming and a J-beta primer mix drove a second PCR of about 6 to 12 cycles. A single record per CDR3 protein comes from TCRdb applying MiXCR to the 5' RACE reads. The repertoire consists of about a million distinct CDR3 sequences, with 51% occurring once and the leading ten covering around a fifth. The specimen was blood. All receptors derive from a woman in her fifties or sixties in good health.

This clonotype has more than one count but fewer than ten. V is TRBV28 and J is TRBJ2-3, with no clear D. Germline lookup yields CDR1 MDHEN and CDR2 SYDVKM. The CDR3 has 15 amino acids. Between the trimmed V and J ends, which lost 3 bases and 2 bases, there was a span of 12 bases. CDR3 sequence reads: CASSFGPVYTDTQYF. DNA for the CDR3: TGTGCCAGCAGTTTCGGGCCCGTATACACAGATACGCAGTATTTT.

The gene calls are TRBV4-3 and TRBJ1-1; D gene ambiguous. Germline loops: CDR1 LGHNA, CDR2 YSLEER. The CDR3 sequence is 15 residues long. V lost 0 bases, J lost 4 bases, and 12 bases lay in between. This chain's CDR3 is CASSQDRANPTEAFF. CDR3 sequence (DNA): TGCGCCAGCAGCCAAGATAGGGCAAACCCCACTGAAGCTTTCTTT.

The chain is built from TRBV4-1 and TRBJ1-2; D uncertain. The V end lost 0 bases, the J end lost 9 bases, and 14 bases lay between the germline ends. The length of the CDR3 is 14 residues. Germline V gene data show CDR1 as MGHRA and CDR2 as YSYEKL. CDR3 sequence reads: CASSQDPGHGSYTF. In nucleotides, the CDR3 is TGCGCCAGCAGCCAAGATCCTGGCCATGGGAGCTACACCTTC.

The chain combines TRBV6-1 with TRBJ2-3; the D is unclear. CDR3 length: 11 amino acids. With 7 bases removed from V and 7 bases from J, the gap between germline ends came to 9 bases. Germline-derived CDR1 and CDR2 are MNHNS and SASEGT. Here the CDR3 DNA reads TGTGCCAGCATGAAGTGGTATACGCAGTATTTT. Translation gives CASMKWYTQYF.

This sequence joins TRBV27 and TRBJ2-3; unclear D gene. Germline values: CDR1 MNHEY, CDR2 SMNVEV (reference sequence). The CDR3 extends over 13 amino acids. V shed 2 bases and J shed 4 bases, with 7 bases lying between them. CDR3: CASSLMSADTQYF. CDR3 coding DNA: TGTGCCAGCAGTTTAATGAGCGCAGATACGCAGTATTTT.